Below, 20 T cell receptor beta chains from the same sample are listed, as sequenced in a study of blood T cells in healthy people across ages (dated by TCRdb to between 2015 and 2016). Preparation of the library involved 5' RACE. Sequencing took place on an Illumina HiSeq 2500. A second 7 to 11 cycle PCR used a sample-barcoded 5' primer and a J-beta primer mix. TCRdb reanalyzed the raw reads on its own, using fastp at Q25 for trimming and MiXCR for clone calling, and kept in-frame beta chains. Here each entry gathers all rows of one CDR3 protein and keeps the most common genes and DNA. The sample table shows more than 800,000 distinct CDR3 sequences, and more than 35% are seen once. 15% to 20% of the sample goes to the ten largest clones. The material sequenced was blood. These receptors were taken from an older woman in good health.

This clonotype was observed a handful of times. This sequence joins TRBV5-6 and TRBJ2-7; 13 positions match TRBD2. The trim removed 3 bases at V and 0 bases at J, leaving 6 bases unmatched. This CDR3 is built from 17 residues. From germline, CDR1 is SGHDT and CDR2 YYEEEE. CDR3 nucleotide sequence: TGTGCCAGCAGCTACCGGACTAGCGGGAGATCCTCCTACGAGCAGTACTTC. It translates to CASSYRTSGRSSYEQYF.

This clonotype appeared many times. The chain uses TRBV10-3 and TRBJ2-7; 8 bases agree with TRBD1. This CDR3 is 17 amino acids long. Germline CDR1 and CDR2: ENHRY and SYGVKD. V shed 2 bases, J shed 0 bases, and the junction held 9 bases outside the gene matches. CDR3 sequence (DNA): TGTGCCATCAGTGAGCCGGGACCCGGACAGGGCTCCTACGAGCAGTACTTC. This translates into CAISEPGPGQGSYEQYF.

This clonotype was seen a handful of times. With a much larger clone just one base away, this may be a read error. The CDR3 nucleotides read TGTGCCAGCAGTTTTGCGGGAGTAAATCGCAAGGAGCAGTTCTTC. It yields the protein CASSFAGVNRKEQFF. This chain links TRBV27 with TRBJ2-1; 7 bases align to TRBD2. This CDR3 has 15 amino acids. The V and J ends lost 3 bases and 10 bases, in that order; junction bases with no gene match: 12. CDR1 is MNHEY, CDR2 SMNVEV, per germline (reference sequence).

The chain is built from TRBV30 and TRBJ1-2; 9 bases line up with TRBD1. Germline-derived CDR1 and CDR2 are GTSNPN and SVGIG (reference sequence). The CDR3 consists of 14 residues. After removal of 3 bases from V and 0 bases from J, the junction contained 2 bases not matched to a gene. The chain's CDR3 is CAWSRTGANYGYTF. CDR3 in DNA: TGTGCCTGGAGCCGGACAGGGGCTAACTATGGCTACACCTTC.

This chain joins TRBV4-2 and TRBJ1-5; D is perhaps TRBD1 (5 bases). V lost 0 bases and J lost 3, with 12 bases in between. CDR1 and CDR2 from the germline V gene are LGHNA and YNFKEQ. The CDR3 loop spans 16 amino acids. The DNA of the CDR3 is TGTGCCAGCAGCCAAGATTCGGCCAGGGACAATCAGCCCCAGCATTTT. Amino acids: CASSQDSARDNQPQHF.

This clonotype was counted a single time. Mismatch with germline at one junction end may stem from a read error. The V and J genes are TRBV7-9 and TRBJ2-6; D assignment may be TRBD1 or TRBD2 (5 bases each). The CDR3 consists of 17 residues. Germline lookup yields CDR1 SEHNR and CDR2 FQNEAQ (reference sequence). DNA of the CDR3: TGTGCCAGCAGCTTATTGAGGGACGCGGCTGGGGCCAGCGTCCTGACTTTC. Its protein product is CASSLLRDAAGASVLTF.

This clonotype turned up a few times. The V gene is TRBV12-3 or TRBV12-4, the J gene TRBJ2-5, with D tentatively TRBD1 (6 bases). The CDR3 consists of 15 residues. V was clipped by 2 bases and J by 2 bases, with 12 bases between them. CDR3 in amino acids: CASSLTPTGQETQYF. Written as DNA, the CDR3 is TGTGCCAGCAGTTTAACCCCAACAGGGCAAGAGACCCAGTACTTC.

This chain links TRBV6-6 with TRBJ2-5; 10 nucleotides agree with TRBD1. The CDR3 runs to 15 residues. With V trimmed by 5 bases and J by 4 bases, 7 bases remained unmatched. Per germline, CDR1 MNHNY and CDR2 SVGAGI (reference sequence). CDR3 region: CASSRDRGQGETQYF. In DNA form, the CDR3 reads TGTGCCAGCAGTCGCGACAGGGGGCAAGGAGAGACCCAGTACTTC.

The chain carries TRBV14 and TRBJ2-7; D uncertain. The V end was cut by 5 bases, the J end by 2 bases, with 10 bases between. The CDR3 runs to 13 residues. Per the germline V gene, CDR1 is SGHDN and CDR2 is FVKESK. CDR3 bases: TGTGCCAGCAGCAGAGCGTCTACCTACGAGCAGTACTTC. Residues: CASSRASTYEQYF.

This clonotype was detected once. The V call is TRBV6-1, the J call TRBJ2-1; D gene uncertain. Trimming removed 6 bases from V and 2 bases from J, with 17 bases in between. Germline CDR1 reads MNHNS; CDR2 reads SASEGT. This CDR3 contains 16 residues. The CDR3 here is CASRGARQTAYNEQFF. CDR3 bases: TGTGCCAGCAGAGGAGCCAGGCAGACGGCCTACAATGAGCAGTTCTTC.

Comments on this clonotype: Germline is not matched at one junction end, which may reflect a read error. The chain has TRBV27 and TRBJ2-7; TRBD2 matches at 8 bases. Germline lookup yields CDR1 MNHEY and CDR2 SMNVEV (reference sequence). The CDR3 is 16 residues long. The DNA of the CDR3 is TGCGCCAGCAGTGACCCTCTAGCGGGCGGTCCCTACGAGCAGTACTTC. Amino acids: CASSDPLAGGPYEQYF.

The CDR3 reads CASSQVGGGGPGELFF. The CDR3 nucleotides are TGCGCCAGCAGCCAAGTGGGGGGGGGAGGCCCCGGGGAGCTGTTTTTT. The chain carries TRBV4-1 and TRBJ2-2, with 7 bases fitting TRBD2. V dropped 1 base and J dropped 6; count of bases not matched to a gene: 8. The CDR3 covers 16 residues. Germline V CDR1 and CDR2: MGHRA, YSYEKL.

This clonotype has more than one count but fewer than ten. The gene calls are TRBV20-1 and TRBJ2-7, with TRBD1 as a possible D gene (5 bases). Between the trimmed V and J ends, which lost 1 base and 0 bases, there was a span of 10 bases. Per the germline V gene, CDR1 is DFQATT and CDR2 is SNEGSKA (reference sequence). This CDR3 spans 14 amino acids. CDR3 DNA: TGCAGTGCTAGAGTACCCGACAGCTCCTACGAGCAGTACTTC. Amino acid sequence: CSARVPDSSYEQYF.

The gene calls are TRBV6-6 and TRBJ2-1; TRBD1 matches at 10 bases. The CDR3 loop spans 15 amino acids. V was pared by 8 bases and J by 4 bases, with 8 bases of the junction left unmatched. Germline CDR1 reads MNHNY; CDR2 reads SVGAGI (reference sequence). CDR3 nucleotides: TGTGCCAGCGGCCAACCGGGACAGGGGTACAATGAGCAGTTCTTC. As protein: CASGQPGQGYNEQFF.

The chain's CDR3 is CASSLAGGGRVYNEQFF. As DNA, the CDR3 is TGCGCCAGCAGCTTGGCCGGGGGGGGACGGGTCTACAATGAGCAGTTCTTC. The chain employs TRBV5-1 and TRBJ2-1; 8 positions match TRBD2. V lost 0 bases and J lost 3; bases outside the gene matches: 8. The CDR3 spans 17 residues. Per the germline V gene, CDR1 is SGHRS and CDR2 is YFSETQ.

The V call is TRBV7-8, the J call TRBJ2-1; 10 positions agree with TRBD2. Losses at the gene ends were 4 bases for V and 0 bases for J; bases not matched to a gene: 15. This CDR3 region has 20 residues. Germline V CDR1 and CDR2: SGHVS, FQNEAQ. CDR3 bases: TGTGCCAGCAGCTCTAGCGGGAGCGGAGAGAGTAGAGGCTCCTACAATGAGCAGTTCTTC. This encodes CASSSSGSGESRGSYNEQFF.

The genes are TRBV5-1 and TRBJ1-6; D gene uncertain. V was trimmed by 2 bases and J by 4 bases, leaving 7 bases between them. CDR3 length equals 14 residues. Germline V lookup: CDR1 SGHRS, CDR2 YFSETQ. The CDR3 region has the DNA TGCGCCAGCAGCTTTGGGAAGTATAATTCACCCCTCCACTTT. Translation gives CASSFGKYNSPLHF.

This sequence joins TRBV5-5 and TRBJ1-2, with TRBD1 matching 7 bases. Per the germline V gene, CDR1 is SGHKS and CDR2 is YYEKEE (reference sequence). V trimming: 4 bases; J trimming: 3 bases; junction bases outside the gene matches: 9. The CDR3 totals 15 residues. As DNA, the CDR3 is TGTGCCAGCAGCCCACCGACAGGGCCCCACTATGGCTACACCTTC. It is translated as CASSPPTGPHYGYTF.

The chain recombines TRBV10-3 with TRBJ1-4, with TRBD1 matching 8 bases. The trim removed 8 bases at V and 8 bases at J, leaving 4 bases unmatched. The CDR3 runs 12 residues. Germline V gives CDR1 ENHRY, CDR2 SYGVKD. The CDR3 region is CAIGQGGEKLFF. CDR3 in DNA: TGTGCCATCGGACAGGGAGGCGAAAAACTGTTTTTT.

As concerns this clonotype: Given a much more abundant clone one base away, this may be a read error. The gene calls are TRBV12-3 or TRBV12-4 and TRBJ2-3, with D hard to call. The CDR3 loop spans 15 amino acids. The CDR3 sequence is CAGSFGTRFTDTQYF. CDR3 bases: TGTGCCGGCAGTTTTGGAACTCGATTCACAGATACGCAGTATTTT.